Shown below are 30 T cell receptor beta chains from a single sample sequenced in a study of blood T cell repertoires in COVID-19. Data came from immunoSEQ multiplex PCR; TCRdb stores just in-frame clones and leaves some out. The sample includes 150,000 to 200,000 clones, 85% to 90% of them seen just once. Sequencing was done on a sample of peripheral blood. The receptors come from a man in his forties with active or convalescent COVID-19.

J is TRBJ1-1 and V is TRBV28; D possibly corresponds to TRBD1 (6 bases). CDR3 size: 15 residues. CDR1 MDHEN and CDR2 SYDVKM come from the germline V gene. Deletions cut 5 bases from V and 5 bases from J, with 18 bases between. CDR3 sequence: CASSRTGRGGTEAFF. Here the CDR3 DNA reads TGTGCCAGCAGTCGTACGGGGCGAGGGGGTACTGAAGCTTTCTTT. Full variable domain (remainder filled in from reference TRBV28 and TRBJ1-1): DVKVTQSSRYLVKRTGEKVFLECVQDMDHENMFWYRQDPGLGLRLIYFSYDVKMKEKGDIPEGYSVSREKKERFSLILESASTNQTSMYLCASSRTGRGGTEAFFGQGTRLTVV.

CDR3 protein: CASSDSTGTLRFF. The CDR3 DNA reads TGTGCCAGCAGTGACTCGACCGGGACTCTACGGTTCTTC. The J gene is TRBJ2-1, the V gene TRBV6-4; TRBD2 might be the D (6 bases). This CDR3 has 13 residues. Germline CDR1 reads MRHNA; CDR2 reads SNTAGT. V dropped 0 bases and J dropped 15 bases, with 15 bases sitting between them.

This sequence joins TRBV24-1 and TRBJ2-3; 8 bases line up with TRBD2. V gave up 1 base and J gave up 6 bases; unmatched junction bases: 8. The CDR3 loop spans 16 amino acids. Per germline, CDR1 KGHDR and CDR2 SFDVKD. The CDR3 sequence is CATSDFPSGSRDTQYF. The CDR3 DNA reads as TGTGCCACCAGTGATTTTCCCAGCGGGAGCAGGGATACGCAGTATTTT.

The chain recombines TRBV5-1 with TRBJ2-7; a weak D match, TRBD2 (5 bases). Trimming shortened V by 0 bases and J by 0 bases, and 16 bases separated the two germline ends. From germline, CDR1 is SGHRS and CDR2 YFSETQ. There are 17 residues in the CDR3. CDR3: CASSLGETPPISYEQYF. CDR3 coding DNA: TGCGCCAGCAGCTTGGGGGAGACCCCTCCTATCTCCTACGAGCAGTACTTC.

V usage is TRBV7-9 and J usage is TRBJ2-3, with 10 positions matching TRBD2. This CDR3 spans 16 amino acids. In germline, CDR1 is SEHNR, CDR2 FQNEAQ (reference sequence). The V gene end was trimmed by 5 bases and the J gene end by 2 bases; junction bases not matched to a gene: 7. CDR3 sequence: CASSTRTSGITDTQYF. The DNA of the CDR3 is TGTGCCAGCAGCACACGGACTAGCGGAATCACAGATACGCAGTATTTT.

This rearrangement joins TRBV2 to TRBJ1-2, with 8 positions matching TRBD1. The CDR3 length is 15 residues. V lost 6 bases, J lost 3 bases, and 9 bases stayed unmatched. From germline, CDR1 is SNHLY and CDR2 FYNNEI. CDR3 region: CASRFQGATYYGYTF. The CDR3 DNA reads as TGTGCCAGCAGGTTTCAGGGGGCTACATACTATGGCTACACCTTC.

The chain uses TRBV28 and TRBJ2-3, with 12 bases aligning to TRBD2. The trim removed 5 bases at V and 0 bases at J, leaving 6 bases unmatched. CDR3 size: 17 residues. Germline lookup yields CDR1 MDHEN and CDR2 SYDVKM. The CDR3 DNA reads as TGTGCCAGCAGTCCGGGACTAGCGGGTTCTAGCACAGATACGCAGTATTTT. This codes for CASSPGLAGSSTDTQYF.

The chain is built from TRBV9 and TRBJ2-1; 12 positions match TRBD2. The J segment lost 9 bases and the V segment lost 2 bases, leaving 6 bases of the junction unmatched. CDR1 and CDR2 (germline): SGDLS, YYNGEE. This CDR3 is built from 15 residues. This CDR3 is CASSVSSGRAGEQFF. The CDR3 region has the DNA TGTGCCAGCAGCGTCTCTAGCGGGAGGGCCGGTGAGCAGTTCTTC.

The CDR3 DNA follows: TGTGCCAGTAGTCACGGCTCAAGGCTACAGGGCTACACCTTC. It specifies CASSHGSRLQGYTF. The chain recombines TRBV19 with TRBJ1-2; D is ambiguous. The CDR3 extends over 14 amino acids. Germline-derived CDR1 and CDR2 are LNHDA and SQIVND (reference sequence). V shed 5 bases and J shed 8 bases, with 18 bases lying between them.

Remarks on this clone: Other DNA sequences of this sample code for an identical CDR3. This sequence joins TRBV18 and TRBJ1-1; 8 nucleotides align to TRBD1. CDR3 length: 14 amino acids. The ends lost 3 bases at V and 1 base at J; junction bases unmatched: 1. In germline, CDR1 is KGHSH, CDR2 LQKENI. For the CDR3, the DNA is TGTGCCAGCTCACCCGGACAGGGGAACACTGAAGCTTTCTTT. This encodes CASSPGQGNTEAFF.

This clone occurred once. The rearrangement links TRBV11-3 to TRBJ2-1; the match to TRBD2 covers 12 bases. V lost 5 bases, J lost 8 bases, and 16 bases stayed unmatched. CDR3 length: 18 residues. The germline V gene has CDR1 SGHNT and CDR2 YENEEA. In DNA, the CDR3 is TGTGCCAGCAGCCAAACCGGACTAGCGGGAATGAAGGGGTATGAGCAGTTCTTC. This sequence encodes CASSQTGLAGMKGYEQFF.

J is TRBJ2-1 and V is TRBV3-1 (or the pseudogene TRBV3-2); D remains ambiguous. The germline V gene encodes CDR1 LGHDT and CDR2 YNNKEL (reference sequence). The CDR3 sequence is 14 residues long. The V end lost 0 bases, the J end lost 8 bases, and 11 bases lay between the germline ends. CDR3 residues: CASSQEGGGDEQFF. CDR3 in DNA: TGTGCCAGCAGCCAAGAAGGTGGCGGCGATGAGCAGTTCTTC.

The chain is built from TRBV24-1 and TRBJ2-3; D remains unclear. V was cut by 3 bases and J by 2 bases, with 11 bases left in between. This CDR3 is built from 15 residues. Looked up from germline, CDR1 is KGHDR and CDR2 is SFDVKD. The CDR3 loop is CATSDGVTYTDTQYF. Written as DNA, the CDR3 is TGTGCCACCAGTGATGGAGTTACCTACACAGATACGCAGTATTTT.

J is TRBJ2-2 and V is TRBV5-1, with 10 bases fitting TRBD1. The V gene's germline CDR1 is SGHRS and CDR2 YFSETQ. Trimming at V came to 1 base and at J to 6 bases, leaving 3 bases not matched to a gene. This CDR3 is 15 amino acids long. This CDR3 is CASSLLGQGAGELFF. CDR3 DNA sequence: TGCGCCAGCAGCTTGCTAGGACAGGGGGCCGGGGAGCTGTTTTTT.

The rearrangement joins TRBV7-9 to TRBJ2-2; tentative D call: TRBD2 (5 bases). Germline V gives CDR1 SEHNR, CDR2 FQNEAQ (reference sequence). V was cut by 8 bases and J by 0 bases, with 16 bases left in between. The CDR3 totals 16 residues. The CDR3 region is CASSPLGGPNTGELFF. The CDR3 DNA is TGTGCCAGCTCCCCCCTCGGCGGGCCGAACACCGGGGAGCTGTTTTTT.

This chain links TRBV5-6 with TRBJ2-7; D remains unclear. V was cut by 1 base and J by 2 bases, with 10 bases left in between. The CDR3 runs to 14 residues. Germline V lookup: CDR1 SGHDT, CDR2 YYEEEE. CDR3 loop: CASSLYGLAYEQYF. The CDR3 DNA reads TGTGCCAGCAGCTTGTACGGTCTAGCCTACGAGCAGTACTTC.

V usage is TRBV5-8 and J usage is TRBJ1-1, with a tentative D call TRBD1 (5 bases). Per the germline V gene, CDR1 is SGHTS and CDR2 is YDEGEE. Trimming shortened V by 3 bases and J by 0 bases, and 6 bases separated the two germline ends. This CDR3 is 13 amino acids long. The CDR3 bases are TGTGCCAGCAGCTCCAGGGTGAACACTGAAGCTTTCTTT. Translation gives CASSSRVNTEAFF.

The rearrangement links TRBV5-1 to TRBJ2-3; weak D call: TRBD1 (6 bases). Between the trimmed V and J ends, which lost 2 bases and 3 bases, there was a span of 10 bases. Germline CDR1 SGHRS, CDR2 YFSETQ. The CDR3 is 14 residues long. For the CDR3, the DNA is TGCGCCAGCAGCTTAAGAGGGGGTACAGATACGCAGTATTTT. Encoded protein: CASSLRGGTDTQYF.

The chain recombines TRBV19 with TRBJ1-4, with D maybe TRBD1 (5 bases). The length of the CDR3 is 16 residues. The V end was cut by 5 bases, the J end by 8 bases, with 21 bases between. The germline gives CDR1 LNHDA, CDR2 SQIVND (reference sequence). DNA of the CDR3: TGTGCCAGTAGTGGGACGGGACTCCTAATGGGGGAAAAACTGTTTTTT. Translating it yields CASSGTGLLMGEKLFF.

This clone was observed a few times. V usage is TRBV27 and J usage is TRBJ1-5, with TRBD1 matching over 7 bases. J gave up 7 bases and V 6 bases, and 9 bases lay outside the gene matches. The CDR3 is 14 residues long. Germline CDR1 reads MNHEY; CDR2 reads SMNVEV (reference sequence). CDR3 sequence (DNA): TGTGCCAGCAGACACAGGGGTATAAACCAGCCCCAGCATTTT. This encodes CASRHRGINQPQHF.

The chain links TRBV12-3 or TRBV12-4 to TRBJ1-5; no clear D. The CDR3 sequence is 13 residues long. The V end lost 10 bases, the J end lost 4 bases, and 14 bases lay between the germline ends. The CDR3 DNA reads TGTGCCACCCAAAAAGAGGCAAATCAGCCCCAGCATTTT. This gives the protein CATQKEANQPQHF.

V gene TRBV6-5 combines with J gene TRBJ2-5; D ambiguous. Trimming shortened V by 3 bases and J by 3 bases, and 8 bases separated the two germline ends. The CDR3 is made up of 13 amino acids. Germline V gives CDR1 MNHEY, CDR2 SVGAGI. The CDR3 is CASSYRFEETQYF. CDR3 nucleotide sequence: TGTGCCAGCAGTTATCGGTTTGAAGAGACCCAGTACTTC.

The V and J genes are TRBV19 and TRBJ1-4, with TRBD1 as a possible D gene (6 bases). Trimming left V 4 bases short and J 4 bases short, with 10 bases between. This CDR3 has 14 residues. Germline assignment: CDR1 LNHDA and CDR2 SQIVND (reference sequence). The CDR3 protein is CASSRGGGNEKLFF. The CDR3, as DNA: TGTGCCAGTAGTAGGGGGGGCGGTAATGAAAAACTGTTTTTT.

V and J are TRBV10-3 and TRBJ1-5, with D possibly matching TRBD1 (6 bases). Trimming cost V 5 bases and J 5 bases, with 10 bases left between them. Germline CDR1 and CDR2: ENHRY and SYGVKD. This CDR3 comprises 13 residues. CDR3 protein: CAISLQGDQPQHF. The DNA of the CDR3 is TGTGCCATCAGTCTACAGGGAGATCAGCCCCAGCATTTT.

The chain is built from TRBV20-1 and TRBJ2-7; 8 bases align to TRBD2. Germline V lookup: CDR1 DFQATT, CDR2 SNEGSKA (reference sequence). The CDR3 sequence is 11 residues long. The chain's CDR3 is CSGGDNYEQYF. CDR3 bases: TGCAGCGGGGGGGACAACTACGAGCAGTACTTC.

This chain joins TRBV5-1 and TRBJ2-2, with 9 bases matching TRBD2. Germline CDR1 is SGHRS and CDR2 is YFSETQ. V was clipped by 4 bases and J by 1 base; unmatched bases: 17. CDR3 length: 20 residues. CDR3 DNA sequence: TGCGCCAGCAGCAGCGAGCGGGAGGTTCAATTTTTCCGGAACACCGGGGAGCTGTTTTTT. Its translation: CASSSEREVQFFRNTGELFF.

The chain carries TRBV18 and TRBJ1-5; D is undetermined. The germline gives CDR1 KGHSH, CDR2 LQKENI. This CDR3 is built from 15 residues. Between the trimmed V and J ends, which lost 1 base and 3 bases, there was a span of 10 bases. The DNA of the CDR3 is TGTGCCAGCTCACCACGGTCCCAGGTCAATCAGCCCCAGCATTTT. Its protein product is CASSPRSQVNQPQHF. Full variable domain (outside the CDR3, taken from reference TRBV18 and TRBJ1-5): NAGVMQNPRHLVRRRGQEARLRCSPMKGHSHVYWYRQLPEEGLKFMVYLQKENIIDESGMPKERFSAEFPKEGPSILRIQQVVRGDSAAYFCASSPRSQVNQPQHFGDGTRLSIL.

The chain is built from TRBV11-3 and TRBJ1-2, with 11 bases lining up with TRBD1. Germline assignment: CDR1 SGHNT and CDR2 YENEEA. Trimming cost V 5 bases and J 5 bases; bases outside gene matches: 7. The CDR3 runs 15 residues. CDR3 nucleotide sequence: TGTGCCAGCAGCCCCCGGACAGGGGGCGTATATGGCTACACCTTC. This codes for CASSPRTGGVYGYTF. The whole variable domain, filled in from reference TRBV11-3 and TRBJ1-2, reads EAGVVQSPRYKIIEKKQPVAFWCNPISGHNTLYWYLQNLGQGPELLIRYENEEAVDDSQLPKDRFSAERLKGVDSTLKIQPAELGDSAVYLCASSPRTGGVYGYTFGSGTRLTVV.

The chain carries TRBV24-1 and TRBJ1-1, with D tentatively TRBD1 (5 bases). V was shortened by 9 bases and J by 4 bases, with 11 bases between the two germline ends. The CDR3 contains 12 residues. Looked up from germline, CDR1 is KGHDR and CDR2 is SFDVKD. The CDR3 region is CATSRGGTEAFF. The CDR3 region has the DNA TGTGCCACCTCTCGGGGGGGCACTGAAGCTTTCTTT.

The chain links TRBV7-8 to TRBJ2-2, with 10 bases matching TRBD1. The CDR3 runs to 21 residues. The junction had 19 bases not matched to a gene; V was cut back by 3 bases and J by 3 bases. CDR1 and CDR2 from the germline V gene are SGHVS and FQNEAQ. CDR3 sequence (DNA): TGTGCCAGCAGCTTGTGGTCGGCGGGCAGGGGAGGACAGGGGGACACCGGGGAGCTGTTTTTT. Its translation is CASSLWSAGRGGQGDTGELFF. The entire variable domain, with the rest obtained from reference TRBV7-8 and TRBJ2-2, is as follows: GAGVSQSPRYKVAKRGQDVALRCDPISGHVSLFWYQQALGQGPEFLTYFQNEAQLDKSGLPSDRFFAERPEGSVSTLKIQRTQQEDSAVYLCASSLWSAGRGGQGDTGELFFGEGSRLTVL.